The 27 T cell receptor beta chains below come from one sample, sequenced in a study of cytomegalovirus exposure and HLA in healthy donors. Primers for the PCR totalled 60 Vbeta and 13 Jbeta. Produced via immunoSEQ multiplex PCR; TCRdb's table is partial and in-frame only. The table lists some 90,000 clones, approximately 72% of them singletons. The sample comprised PBMCs. These receptors were taken from a woman aged 40 to 50 in good health and CMV-seronegative.

The chain links TRBV4-2 to TRBJ1-2; the D gene is possibly TRBD1 (6 bases). CDR1 is LGHNA, CDR2 YNFKEQ, per germline. Trimming stripped 0 bases from V and 7 bases from J, with 12 bases between. This CDR3 spans 14 amino acids. CDR3 protein: CASSQDQGWGGYTF. CDR3 nucleotide sequence: TGTGCCAGCAGCCAAGATCAGGGGTGGGGTGGCTACACCTTC.

This chain links TRBV9 with TRBJ1-2; TRBD1 aligns across 10 bases. The CDR3 has 14 residues. The V segment lost 1 base and the J segment 5 bases; nucleotides outside the gene matches: 2. Per germline, CDR1 SGDLS and CDR2 YYNGEE. The CDR3 reads CASSVMGQGYGYTF. The CDR3 nucleotides read TGTGCCAGCAGCGTAATGGGACAGGGGTATGGCTACACCTTC.

The CDR3 nucleotides are TGTGCCAGCAGGGGTAGGTCGTTAAGCGACGGCTACACCTTC. Amino acids: CASRGRSLSDGYTF. This rearrangement joins TRBV6-1 to TRBJ1-2; D unclear. V lost 6 bases, J lost 8 bases, and 19 bases lay in between. This CDR3 has 14 amino acids. CDR1 and CDR2 (germline): MNHNS, SASEGT.

J is TRBJ1-2 and V is TRBV6-5, with a weak D call TRBD1 (6 bases). The CDR3 length is 15 residues. Germline V CDR1 and CDR2: MNHEY, SVGAGI. V lost 6 bases and J lost 8, with 22 bases in between. The CDR3 reads CASRERGSGRGGYTF. The CDR3 DNA is TGTGCCAGCAGAGAGAGGGGGAGCGGCCGCGGGGGCTACACCTTC.

This clone occurred a few times. CDR3: CASSSRVGGVEQYF. The CDR3, as DNA: TGTGCCAGCAGTTCCAGGGTGGGTGGGGTCGAGCAGTACTTC. The chain joins TRBV7-6 to TRBJ2-7; TRBD1 might be the D (5 bases). From germline, CDR1 is SGHVS and CDR2 FNYEAQ. The CDR3 is 14 amino acids. Trimming left V 6 bases short and J 6 bases short, with 18 bases between. The variable domain in full, completed from reference TRBV7-6 and TRBJ2-7, reads GAGVSQSPRYKVTKRGQDVALRCDPISGHVSLYWYRQALGQGPEFLTYFNYEAQQDKSGLPNDRFSAERPEGSISTLTIQRTEQRDSAMYRCASSSRVGGVEQYFGPGTRLTVT.

The V gene is TRBV9, the J gene TRBJ1-1; D is unclear. Germline V lookup: CDR1 SGDLS, CDR2 YYNGEE. This CDR3 is 15 amino acids long. Deletions cut 2 bases from V and 1 base from J, with 12 bases between. In DNA form, the CDR3 reads TGTGCCAGCAGCGTGGGCTCCAGGTCGAACACTGAAGCTTTCTTT. Translated: CASSVGSRSNTEAFF.

The J gene is TRBJ2-2, the V gene TRBV9, with TRBD2 matching over 7 bases. CDR1 is SGDLS and CDR2 is YYNGEE in the germline V gene. The CDR3 has 15 residues. The junction had 0 bases not matched to a gene; V was cut back by 0 bases and J by 1 base. The CDR3 region has the DNA TGTGCCAGCAGCGTAGCTAGCGGGAACACCGGGGAGCTGTTTTTT. This translates into CASSVASGNTGELFF. The full variable domain, completed using reference TRBV9 and TRBJ2-2, is DSGVTQTPKHLITATGQRVTLRCSPRSGDLSVYWYQQSLDQGLQFLIQYYNGEERAKGNILERFSAQQFPDLHSELNLSSLELGDSALYFCASSVASGNTGELFFGEGSRLTVL.

The genes are TRBV20-1 and TRBJ1-2, with D tentatively TRBD1 (6 bases). CDR1 and CDR2 from the germline V gene are DFQATT and SNEGSKA (reference sequence). V lost 6 bases to trimming and J lost 8 bases, with 10 bases between them. The CDR3 is 10 residues long. The CDR3 coding sequence is TGCAGTGCAGAAGACAGGGGCTACACCTTC. Translation: CSAEDRGYTF.

The chain joins TRBV7-2 to TRBJ2-3; 13 bases fit TRBD2. Germline CDR1 and CDR2: SGHTA and FQGNSA. CDR3 length equals 15 residues. The junction had 3 bases not matched to a gene; V was cut back by 5 bases and J by 4 bases. The CDR3 DNA reads TGTGCCAGCAGCCCAGGACTAGCGGGAGCAGATACGCAGTATTTT. Encoded protein: CASSPGLAGADTQYF.

The genes are TRBV19 and TRBJ2-1, with D possibly TRBD1 on 5 matching bases. Trimming left V 3 bases short and J 15 bases short, with 12 bases between. The length of the CDR3 is 11 residues. Germline loops: CDR1 LNHDA, CDR2 SQIVND (reference sequence). CDR3 in DNA: TGTGCCAGTAGTATCCTGGGGCTCTTGTTCTTC. Encoded protein: CASSILGLLFF.

The CDR3 region has the DNA TGTGCCAGCAGAATGGGGCCCAGGGGCGAAAACACCATATATTTT. Protein sequence: CASRMGPRGENTIYF. The chain recombines TRBV11-2 with TRBJ1-3, with D perhaps TRBD1 (6 bases). This CDR3 spans 15 amino acids. Trimming stripped 6 bases from V and 6 bases from J, with 18 bases between. Germline lookup yields CDR1 SGHAT and CDR2 FQNNGV. The complete variable domain, with remaining parts taken from reference TRBV11-2 and TRBJ1-3, reads EAGVAQSPRYKIIEKRQSVAFWCNPISGHATLYWYQQILGQGPKLLIQFQNNGVVDDSQLPKDRFSAERLKGVDSTLKIQPAKLEDSAVYLCASRMGPRGENTIYFGEGSWLTVV.

This clone was seen only a few times. The chain joins TRBV14 to TRBJ2-7, with D tentatively TRBD2 (5 bases). CDR3 length: 13 amino acids. CDR1 SGHDN and CDR2 FVKESK come from the germline V gene. V lost 1 base, J lost 6 bases, and 10 bases lay in between. DNA of the CDR3: TGTGCCAGCAGCCAAGTATCTAGCTCCGAGCAGTACTTC. Translated: CASSQVSSSEQYF.

V is TRBV11-3 and J is TRBJ2-5, with 7 bases lining up with TRBD1. Germline CDR1 SGHNT, CDR2 YENEEA. V lost 4 bases, J lost 0 bases, and 8 bases stayed unmatched. CDR3 length equals 16 residues. For the CDR3, the DNA is TGTGCCAGCAGCTCTCGAAGGACAGGTTACCAAGAGACCCAGTACTTC. Protein: CASSSRRTGYQETQYF.

V usage is TRBV2 and J usage is TRBJ2-1; 7 nucleotides match TRBD2. This CDR3 has 14 amino acids. CDR1 is SNHLY and CDR2 is FYNNEI in the germline V gene. V dropped 7 bases and J dropped 4; count of bases not matched to a gene: 7. CDR3 amino acids: CASKRDPLYNEQFF. CDR3 DNA: TGTGCCAGCAAGCGGGACCCATTATACAATGAGCAGTTCTTC.

The V call is TRBV14, the J call TRBJ2-7, with D maybe TRBD2 (7 bases). Trimming cost V 4 bases and J 7 bases, with 14 bases left between them. Looked up from germline, CDR1 is SGHDN and CDR2 is FVKESK. The CDR3 sequence is 13 residues long. The CDR3 DNA is TGTGCCAGCAGCCTGAAGGGAGGGGGAGAGCAGTACTTC. Translation: CASSLKGGGEQYF. Full variable domain (rest looked up from reference TRBV14 and TRBJ2-7): EAGVTQFPSHSVIEKGQTVTLRCDPISGHDNLYWYRRVMGKEIKFLLHFVKESKQDESGMPNNRFLAERTGGTYSTLKVQPAELEDSGVYFCASSLKGGGEQYFGPGTRLTVT.

The V and J genes are TRBV27 and TRBJ2-7, with TRBD1 identical over 10 bases. V shed 5 bases and J 6 bases; nucleotides not matched to a gene: 16. The CDR3 is 17 amino acids. Germline V lookup: CDR1 MNHEY, CDR2 SMNVEV (reference sequence). The CDR3 region has the DNA TGTGCCAGCAGTCATTTCACCGGGACAGGGGAAGTTGGCGAGCAGTACTTC. It is translated as CASSHFTGTGEVGEQYF.

The chain combines TRBV18 with TRBJ2-1; D ambiguous. The CDR3 runs to 13 residues. The germline CDR1 and CDR2 sequences are KGHSH and LQKENI. V dropped 0 bases and J dropped 7 bases, with 7 bases sitting between them. This CDR3 reads CASSPPPRNEQFF. As DNA, the CDR3 is TGTGCCAGCTCACCACCTCCTAGGAATGAGCAGTTCTTC.

The chain recombines TRBV6-5 with TRBJ1-5, with D possibly matching TRBD1 (5 bases). Germline values: CDR1 MNHEY, CDR2 SVGAGI. The CDR3 has 14 residues. The V end lost 1 base, the J end lost 6 bases, and 10 bases lay between the germline ends. The CDR3 DNA reads TGTGCCAGCAGTTACTTGGGGGGAGGTCAGCCCCAGCATTTT. Translation gives CASSYLGGGQPQHF.

The V gene is TRBV10-3, the J gene TRBJ1-5, with 12 bases fitting TRBD1. After removal of 6 bases from V and 0 bases from J, the junction contained 6 bases not matched to a gene. The V gene's germline CDR1 is ENHRY and CDR2 SYGVKD. The CDR3 has 17 residues. CDR3 amino acids: CAISLGQGANSNQPQHF. The CDR3 nucleotides are TGTGCCATCAGCCTGGGACAGGGGGCTAATAGCAATCAGCCCCAGCATTTT.

V gene TRBV19 combines with J gene TRBJ2-2; D may be TRBD1 (6 bases). The CDR3 has 16 amino acids. Trimming stripped 4 bases from V and 8 bases from J, with 20 bases between. The V gene's germline CDR1 is LNHDA and CDR2 SQIVND (reference sequence). CDR3 region: CASSTPVGQSDGELFF. CDR3 DNA: TGTGCCAGTAGTACTCCCGTGGGACAATCTGATGGGGAGCTGTTTTTT.

V and J are TRBV6-4 and TRBJ2-1, with TRBD1 matching over 7 bases. CDR3 size: 15 residues. Losses at the gene ends were 4 bases for V and 8 bases for J; bases not matched to a gene: 11. Germline CDR1 is MRHNA and CDR2 is SNTAGT. The CDR3 protein is CASSAIQGSRDEQFF. The CDR3 region has the DNA TGTGCCAGCAGTGCTATACAGGGGTCTCGGGATGAGCAGTTCTTC.

The chain recombines TRBV7-8 with TRBJ1-5; 8 bases are a match to TRBD1. The CDR3 has 15 residues. The V and J ends lost 4 bases and 3 bases, in that order; junction bases with no gene match: 5. Per the germline V gene, CDR1 is SGHVS and CDR2 is FQNEAQ. The CDR3 DNA sequence: TGTGCCAGCAGCTACACAGGGGGTATCAATCAGCCCCAGCATTTT. Its translation is CASSYTGGINQPQHF.

V and J are TRBV6-6 and TRBJ1-1; the D gene is possibly TRBD1 (5 bases). Trimming stripped 4 bases from V and 2 bases from J, with 8 bases between. From germline, CDR1 is MNHNY and CDR2 SVGAGI (reference sequence). The CDR3 is 13 amino acids. Written as DNA, the CDR3 is TGTGCCAGCAGTTTGGACACCAACACTGAAGCTTTCTTT. Its protein product is CASSLDTNTEAFF.

The rearrangement joins TRBV7-9 to TRBJ2-7; maybe TRBD1 (5 bases). The V gene lost 5 bases and the J gene lost 2 bases, with 10 bases spanning the gap. This CDR3 region has 13 residues. Germline CDR1 is SEHNR and CDR2 is FQNEAQ (reference sequence). The CDR3 nucleotides are TGTGCCAGCAGCCAGGGCACAGCCTACGAGCAGTACTTC. Amino acid sequence: CASSQGTAYEQYF.

This rearrangement joins TRBV11-2 to TRBJ1-3; D is possibly TRBD1 (5 bases). This CDR3 is built from 17 residues. Germline lookup yields CDR1 SGHAT and CDR2 FQNNGV. Trimming cost V 4 bases and J 3 bases, with 19 bases left between them. The CDR3 sequence: CASSSSPQGRGGNTIYF. In DNA, the CDR3 is TGTGCCAGCAGCTCCAGCCCCCAGGGTCGCGGTGGAAACACCATATATTTT.

The chain employs TRBV5-4 and TRBJ2-7; 11 bases line up with TRBD2. CDR1 is SGHNT and CDR2 is YYREEE in the germline V gene (reference sequence). V lost 5 bases, J lost 3 bases, and 7 bases stayed unmatched. The CDR3 covers 15 residues. The CDR3 reads CASRPGLAANYEQYF. The CDR3, as DNA: TGTGCCAGCAGGCCGGGACTAGCGGCCAACTACGAGCAGTACTTC. The whole variable domain, remainder taken from reference TRBV5-4 and TRBJ2-7, is ETGVTQSPTHLIKTRGQQVTLRCSSQSGHNTVSWYQQALGQGPQFIFQYYREEENGRGNFPPRFSGLQFPNYSSELNVNALELDDSALYLCASRPGLAANYEQYFGPGTRLTVT.

This clone has a handful of counts. The CDR3 sequence is CAVQGTSGTLAKNIQYF. CDR3 coding DNA: TGTGCCGTTCAGGGGACTAGCGGGACCCTAGCCAAAAACATTCAGTACTTC. The chain recombines TRBV28 with TRBJ2-4; 13 bases are shared with TRBD2. The germline V gene encodes CDR1 MDHEN and CDR2 SYDVKM. Losses at the gene ends were 11 bases for V and 0 bases for J; bases not matched to a gene: 10. The CDR3 loop spans 17 amino acids.